The subject of this entry is one T cell receptor beta chain. This sample was taken from a study of CD8 T cells in Susac syndrome. As judged by recently defined diagnostic criteria, patients with Susac syndrome had definite or probable disease. J was trimmed by 4 bases and V by 5 bases; bases with no gene match: 7. CDR1 and CDR2 from the germline V gene are DFQATT and SNEGSKA (reference sequence). There are 13 residues in the CDR3. cDNA came from about 0.5 to 1 ug RNA primed by random hexamers. TCRdb re-analysed the immunoSEQ multiplex PCR reads in MiXCR, keeping a single row per CDR3 protein. The sample includes some 180,000 distinct CDR3 sequences, 90% to 95% of them seen just once.

This TCR was sampled from a human donor with Susac syndrome. The chain recombines TRBV20-1 with TRBJ1-2; 7 bases are a match to TRBD1. The sample comprised CD4+ T cells from PBMCs. CDR3 in DNA: TGCAGTGCTGTAGAAGCAGGGGGCTATGGCTACACCTTC. This codes for CSAVEAGGYGYTF.